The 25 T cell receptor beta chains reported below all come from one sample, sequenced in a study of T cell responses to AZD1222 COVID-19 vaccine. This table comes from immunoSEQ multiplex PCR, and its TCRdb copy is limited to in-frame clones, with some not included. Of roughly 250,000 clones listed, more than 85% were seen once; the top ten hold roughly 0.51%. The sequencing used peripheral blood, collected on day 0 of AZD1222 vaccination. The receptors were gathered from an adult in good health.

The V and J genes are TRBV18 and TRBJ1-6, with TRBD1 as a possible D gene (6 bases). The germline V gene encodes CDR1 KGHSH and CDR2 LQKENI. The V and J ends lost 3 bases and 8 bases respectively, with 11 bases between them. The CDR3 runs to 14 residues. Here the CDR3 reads CASSPTGLDSPLHF. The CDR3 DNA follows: TGTGCCAGCTCACCCACAGGGTTGGATTCACCCCTCCACTTT.

CDR3 in amino acids: CASSTGEDGYTF. CDR3 DNA: TGTGCCAGCTCGACAGGGGAGGATGGCTACACCTTC. This sequence joins TRBV6-5 and TRBJ1-2; 8 bases are a match to TRBD1. This CDR3 has 12 residues. After removal of 8 bases from V and 6 bases from J, the junction contained 5 bases not matched to a gene. Germline CDR1 is MNHEY and CDR2 is SVGAGI.

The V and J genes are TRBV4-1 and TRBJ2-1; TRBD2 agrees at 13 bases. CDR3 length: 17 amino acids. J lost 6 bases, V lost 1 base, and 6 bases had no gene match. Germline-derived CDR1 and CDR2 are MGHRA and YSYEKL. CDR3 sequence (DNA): TGCGCCAGCAGCCAAGGGGCGGGACTAGCGGGACTCAATGAGCAGTTCTTC. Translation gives CASSQGAGLAGLNEQFF.

As DNA, the CDR3 is TGCAGCGTCGCTTGGGCAGAGACCCAGTACTTC. It codes for CSVAWAETQYF. V and J are TRBV29-1 and TRBJ2-5; D is undetermined. The germline V gene encodes CDR1 SQVTM and CDR2 ANQGSEA. V was shortened by 6 bases and J by 4 bases, with 9 bases between the two germline ends. The CDR3 is 11 amino acids.

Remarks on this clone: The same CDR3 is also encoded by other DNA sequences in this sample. The CDR3 loop reads CASSPDRNQPQHF. CDR3 bases: TGTGCCAGCTCTCCCGACCGCAATCAGCCCCAGCATTTT. The chain recombines TRBV18 with TRBJ1-5; D unresolved. Germline values: CDR1 KGHSH, CDR2 LQKENI. V was trimmed by 6 bases and J by 2 bases, leaving 8 bases between them. CDR3 length: 13 amino acids.

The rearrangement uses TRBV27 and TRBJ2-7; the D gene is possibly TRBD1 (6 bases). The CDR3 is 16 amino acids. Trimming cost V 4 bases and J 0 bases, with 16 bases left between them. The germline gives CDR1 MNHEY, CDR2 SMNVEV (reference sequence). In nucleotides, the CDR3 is TGTGCCAGCAGTTCGGCCTCCGGGACACCCTCCTACGAGCAGTACTTC. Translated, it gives CASSSASGTPSYEQYF.

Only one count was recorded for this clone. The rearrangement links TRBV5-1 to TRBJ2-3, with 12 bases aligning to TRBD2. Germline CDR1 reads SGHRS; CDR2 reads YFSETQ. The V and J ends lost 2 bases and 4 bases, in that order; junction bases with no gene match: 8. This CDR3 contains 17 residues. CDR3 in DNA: TGCGCCAGCAGCTTAACGCTAGCGGGGGGGCCCCCAGATACGCAGTATTTT. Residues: CASSLTLAGGPPDTQYF.

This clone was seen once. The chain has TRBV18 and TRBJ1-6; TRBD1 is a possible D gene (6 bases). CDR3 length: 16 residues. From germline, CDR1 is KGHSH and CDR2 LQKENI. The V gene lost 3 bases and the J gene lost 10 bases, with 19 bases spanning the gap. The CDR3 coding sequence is TGTGCCAGCTCACCCCGACAGGTCCCTTTCGGATCACCCCTCCACTTT. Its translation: CASSPRQVPFGSPLHF.

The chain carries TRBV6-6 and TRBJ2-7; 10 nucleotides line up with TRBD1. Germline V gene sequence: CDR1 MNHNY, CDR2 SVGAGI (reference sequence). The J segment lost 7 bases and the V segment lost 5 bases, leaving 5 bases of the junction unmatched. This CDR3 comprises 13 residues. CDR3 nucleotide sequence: TGTGCCAGCAGTCCCGGGACAGGGGATGAGCAGTACTTC. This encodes CASSPGTGDEQYF.

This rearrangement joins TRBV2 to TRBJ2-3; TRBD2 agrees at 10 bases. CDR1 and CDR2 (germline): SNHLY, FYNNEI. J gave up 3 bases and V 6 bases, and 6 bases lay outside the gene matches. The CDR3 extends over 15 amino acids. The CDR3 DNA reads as TGTGCCAGCAGAGACGGGACTAGCGTGACAGATACGCAGTATTTT. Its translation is CASRDGTSVTDTQYF.

CDR3 nucleotide sequence: TGTGCCAGCAGCTTGAACAATCAGCCCCAGCATTTT. Protein product: CASSLNNQPQHF. J is TRBJ1-5 and V is TRBV5-5, with D unclear. Trimming removed 1 base at V and 3 bases at J, with 2 bases between. The V gene's germline CDR1 is SGHKS and CDR2 YYEKEE (reference sequence). The CDR3 covers 12 residues.

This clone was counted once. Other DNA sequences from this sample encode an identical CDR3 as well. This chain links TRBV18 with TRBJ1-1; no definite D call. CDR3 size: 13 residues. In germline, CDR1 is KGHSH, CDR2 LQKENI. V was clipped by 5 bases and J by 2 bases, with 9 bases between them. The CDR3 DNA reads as TGTGCCAGCTCAGCCCAGAGAAACACTGAAGCTTTCTTT. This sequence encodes CASSAQRNTEAFF.

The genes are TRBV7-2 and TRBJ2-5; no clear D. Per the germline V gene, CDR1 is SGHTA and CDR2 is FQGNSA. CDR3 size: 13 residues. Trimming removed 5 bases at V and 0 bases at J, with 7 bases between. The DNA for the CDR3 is TGTGCCAGCAGCAAAGAGTACCAAGAGACCCAGTACTTC. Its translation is CASSKEYQETQYF. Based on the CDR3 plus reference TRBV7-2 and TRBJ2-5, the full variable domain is GAGVSQSPSNKVTEKGKDVELRCDPISGHTALYWYRQSLGQGLEFLIYFQGNSAPDKSGLPSDRFSAERTGGSVSTLTIQRTQQEDSAVYLCASSKEYQETQYFGPGTRLLVL.

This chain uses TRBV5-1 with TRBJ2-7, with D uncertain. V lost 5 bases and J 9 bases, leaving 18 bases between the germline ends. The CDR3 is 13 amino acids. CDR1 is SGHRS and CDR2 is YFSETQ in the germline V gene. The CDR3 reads CASSDDGFRGQYF. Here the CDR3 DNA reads TGCGCCAGCAGTGATGATGGCTTCCGCGGGCAGTACTTC.

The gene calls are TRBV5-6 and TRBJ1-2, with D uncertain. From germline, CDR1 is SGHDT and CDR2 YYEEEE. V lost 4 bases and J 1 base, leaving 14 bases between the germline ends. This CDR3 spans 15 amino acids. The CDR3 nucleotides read TGTGCCAGCAGCCCCGCCCTCCAGGTTAACTATGGCTACACCTTC. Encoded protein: CASSPALQVNYGYTF.

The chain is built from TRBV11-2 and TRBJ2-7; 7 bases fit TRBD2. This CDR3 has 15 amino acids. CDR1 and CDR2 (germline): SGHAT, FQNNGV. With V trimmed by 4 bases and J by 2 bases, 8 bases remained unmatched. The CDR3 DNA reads TGTGCCAGCAGCTCCCCCCGAGCGGGGACCTACGAGCAGTACTTC. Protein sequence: CASSSPRAGTYEQYF.

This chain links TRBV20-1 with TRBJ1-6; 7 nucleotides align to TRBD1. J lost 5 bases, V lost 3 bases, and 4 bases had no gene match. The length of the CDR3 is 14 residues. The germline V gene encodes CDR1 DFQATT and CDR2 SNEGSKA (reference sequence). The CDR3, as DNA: TGCAGTGCTAGTTTGGGACAGAATAATTCACCCCTCCACTTT. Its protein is CSASLGQNNSPLHF.

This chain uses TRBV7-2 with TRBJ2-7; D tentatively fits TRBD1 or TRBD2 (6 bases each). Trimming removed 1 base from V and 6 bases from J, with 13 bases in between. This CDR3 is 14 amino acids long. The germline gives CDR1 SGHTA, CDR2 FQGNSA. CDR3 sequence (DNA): TGTGCCAGCAGCTTAGGGGCCGGGGGCCTCGAGCAGTACTTC. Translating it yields CASSLGAGGLEQYF.

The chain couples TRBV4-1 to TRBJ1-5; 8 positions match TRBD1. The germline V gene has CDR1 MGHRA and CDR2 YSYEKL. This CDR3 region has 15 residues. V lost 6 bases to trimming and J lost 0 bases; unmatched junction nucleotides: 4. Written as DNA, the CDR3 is TGCGCCAGCAGGCGGACAGGGAATAGCAATCAGCCCCAGCATTTT. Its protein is CASRRTGNSNQPQHF.

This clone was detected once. The CDR3 region is CASSPENTEAFF. For the CDR3, the DNA is TGTGCCAGCAGCCCCGAAAACACTGAAGCTTTCTTT. The chain joins TRBV11-1 to TRBJ1-1; the D is unclear. The CDR3 is 12 amino acids. Germline V gives CDR1 SGHAT, CDR2 FQDESV (reference sequence). Trimming shortened V by 5 bases and J by 2 bases, and 6 bases separated the two germline ends.

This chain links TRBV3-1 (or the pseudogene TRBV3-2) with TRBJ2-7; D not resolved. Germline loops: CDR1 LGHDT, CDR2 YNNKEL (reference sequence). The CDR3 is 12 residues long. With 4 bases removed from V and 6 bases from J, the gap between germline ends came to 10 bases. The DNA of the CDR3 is TGTGCCAGCAGCCTAAGCGTCGGCGAGCAGTACTTC. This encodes CASSLSVGEQYF.

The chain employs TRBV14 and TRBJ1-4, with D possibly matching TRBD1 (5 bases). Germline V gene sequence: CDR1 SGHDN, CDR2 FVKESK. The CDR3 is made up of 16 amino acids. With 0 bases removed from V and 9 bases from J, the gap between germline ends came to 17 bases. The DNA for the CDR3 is TGTGCCAGCAGCCAAGATGGGGGGACGGTTAGACAAAAACTGTTTTTT. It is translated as CASSQDGGTVRQKLFF.

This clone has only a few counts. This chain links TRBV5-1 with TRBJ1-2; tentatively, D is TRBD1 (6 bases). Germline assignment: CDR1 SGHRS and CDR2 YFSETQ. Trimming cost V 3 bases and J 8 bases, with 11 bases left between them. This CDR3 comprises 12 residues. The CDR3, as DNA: TGCGCCAGCAGCTCCCTTGGGGGCGGCTACACCTTC. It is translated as CASSSLGGGYTF.

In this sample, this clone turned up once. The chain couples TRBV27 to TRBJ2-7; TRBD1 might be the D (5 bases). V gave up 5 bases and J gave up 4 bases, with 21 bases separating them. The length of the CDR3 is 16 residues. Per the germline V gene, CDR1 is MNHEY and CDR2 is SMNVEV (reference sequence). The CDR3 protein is CASSALIMSSGYEQYF. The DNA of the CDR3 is TGTGCCAGCAGTGCCCTAATAATGAGTTCAGGGTACGAGCAGTACTTC.

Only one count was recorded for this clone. Written as DNA, the CDR3 is TGTGCCAGTAGCCTCAGGGGACAAAAGGCTTTCTTT. Protein product: CASSLRGQKAFF. The chain is built from TRBV19 and TRBJ1-1; possibly TRBD1 for D (6 bases). Germline V gives CDR1 LNHDA, CDR2 SQIVND (reference sequence). Trimming pared 6 bases from V and 11 bases from J, leaving 16 bases between. The CDR3 length is 12 residues.